This T cell receptor beta chain appears in the sequencing data of a study of T cell responses to AZD1222 COVID-19 vaccine. Libraries were prepared by immunoSEQ multiplex PCR; TCRdb keeps only in-frame clonotypes and omits some of them. The sample has some 99,000 clones, roughly 90% seen once. Whole-study results and caveats: Reportedly, nearly half the spike-specific TCRs target unmutated variant regions. It was only after the peak T cell response that any repertoires were sampled.

The CDR3 is made up of 13 amino acids. Trimming shortened V by 2 bases and J by 3 bases, and 8 bases separated the two germline ends. CDR1 is LNHDA and CDR2 is SQIVND in the germline V gene (reference sequence). Concerning this clone itself: Its antigen is undetermined.

Specimen: peripheral blood, collected 28 days after the second AZD1222 dose. This receptor was taken from an adult who received the AZD1222 COVID-19 vaccine. The rearrangement joins TRBV19 to TRBJ2-7, with D uncertain. The DNA of the CDR3 is TGTGCCAGTAGTATAACAACGGTCTACGAGCAGTACTTC. Translation: CASSITTVYEQYF.